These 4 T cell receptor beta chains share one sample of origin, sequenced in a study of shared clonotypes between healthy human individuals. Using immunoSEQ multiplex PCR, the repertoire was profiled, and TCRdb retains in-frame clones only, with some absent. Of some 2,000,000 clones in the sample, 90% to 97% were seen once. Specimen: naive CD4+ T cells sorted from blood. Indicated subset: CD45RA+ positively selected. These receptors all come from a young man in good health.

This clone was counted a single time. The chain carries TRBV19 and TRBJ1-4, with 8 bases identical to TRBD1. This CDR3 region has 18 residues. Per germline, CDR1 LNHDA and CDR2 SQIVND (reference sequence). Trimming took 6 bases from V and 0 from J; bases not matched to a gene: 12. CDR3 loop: CASSHIGQGDTTNEKLFF. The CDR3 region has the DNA TGTGCCAGTAGCCACATCGGACAGGGAGACACAACTAATGAAAAACTGTTTTTT.

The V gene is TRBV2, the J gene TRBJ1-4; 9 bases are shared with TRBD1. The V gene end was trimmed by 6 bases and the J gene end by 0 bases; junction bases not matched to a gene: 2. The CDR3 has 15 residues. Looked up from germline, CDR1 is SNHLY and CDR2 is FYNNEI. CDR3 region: CASRRQGATNEKLFF. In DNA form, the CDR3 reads TGTGCCAGCAGACGACAGGGGGCAACTAATGAAAAACTGTTTTTT.

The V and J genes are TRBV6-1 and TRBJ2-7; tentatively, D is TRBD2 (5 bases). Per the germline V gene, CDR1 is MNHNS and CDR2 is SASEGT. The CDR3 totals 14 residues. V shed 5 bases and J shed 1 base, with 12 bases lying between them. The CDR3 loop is CASSSSSFSYEQYF. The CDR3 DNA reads TGTGCCAGCAGTTCTTCTAGCTTTTCCTACGAGCAGTACTTC.

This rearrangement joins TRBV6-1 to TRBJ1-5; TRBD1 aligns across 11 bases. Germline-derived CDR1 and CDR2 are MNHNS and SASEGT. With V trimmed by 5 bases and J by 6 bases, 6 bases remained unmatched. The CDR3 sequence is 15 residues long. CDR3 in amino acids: CASSRRTGGGQPQHF. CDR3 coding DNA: TGTGCCAGCAGTAGACGGACAGGGGGCGGTCAGCCCCAGCATTTT.